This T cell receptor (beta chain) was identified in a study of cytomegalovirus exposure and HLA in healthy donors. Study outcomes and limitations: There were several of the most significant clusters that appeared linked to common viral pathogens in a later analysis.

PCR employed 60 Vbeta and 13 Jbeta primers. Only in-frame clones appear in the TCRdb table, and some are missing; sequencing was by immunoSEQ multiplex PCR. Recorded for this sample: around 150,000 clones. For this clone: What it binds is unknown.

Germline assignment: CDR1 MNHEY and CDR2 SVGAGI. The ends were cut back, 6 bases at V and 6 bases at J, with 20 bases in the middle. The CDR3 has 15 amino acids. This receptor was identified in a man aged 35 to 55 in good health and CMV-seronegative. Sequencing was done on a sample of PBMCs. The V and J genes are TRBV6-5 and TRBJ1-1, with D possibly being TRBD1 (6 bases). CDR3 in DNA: TGTGCCAGCAGCTATGGGGGACATACAGATTCTGAAGCTTTCTTT. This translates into CASSYGGHTDSEAFF.